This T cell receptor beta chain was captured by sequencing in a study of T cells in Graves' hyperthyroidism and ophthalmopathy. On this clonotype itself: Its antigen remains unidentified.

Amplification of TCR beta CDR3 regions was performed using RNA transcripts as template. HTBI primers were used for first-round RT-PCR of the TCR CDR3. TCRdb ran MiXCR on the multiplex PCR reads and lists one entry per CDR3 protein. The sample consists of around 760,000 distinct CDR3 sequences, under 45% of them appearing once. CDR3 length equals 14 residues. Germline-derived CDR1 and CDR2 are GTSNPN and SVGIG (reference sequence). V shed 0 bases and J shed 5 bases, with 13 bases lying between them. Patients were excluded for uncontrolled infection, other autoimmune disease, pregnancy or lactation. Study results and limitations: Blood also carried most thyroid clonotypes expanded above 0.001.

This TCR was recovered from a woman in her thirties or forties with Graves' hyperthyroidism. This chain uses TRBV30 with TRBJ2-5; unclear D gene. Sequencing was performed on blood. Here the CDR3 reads CAWSVHRVAETQYF. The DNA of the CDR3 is TGTGCCTGGAGTGTACATCGGGTTGCCGAGACCCAGTACTTC.